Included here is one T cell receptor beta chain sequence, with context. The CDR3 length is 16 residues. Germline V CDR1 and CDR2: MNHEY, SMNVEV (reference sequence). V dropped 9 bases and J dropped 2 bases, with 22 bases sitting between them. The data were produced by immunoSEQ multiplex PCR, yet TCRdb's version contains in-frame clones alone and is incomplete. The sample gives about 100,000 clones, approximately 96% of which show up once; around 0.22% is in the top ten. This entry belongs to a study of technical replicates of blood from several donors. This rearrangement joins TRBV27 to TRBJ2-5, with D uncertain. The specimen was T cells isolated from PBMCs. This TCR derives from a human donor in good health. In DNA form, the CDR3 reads TGTGCCAGGGTGTACCGTGACTCCCCGTTTCAAGAGACCCAGTACTTC. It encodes CARVYRDSPFQETQYF.